This TCR beta chain comes out of a study of early T cells in non-severe SARS-CoV-2 infection. Study-wide context: The authors sequenced bulk RNA from unsorted whole blood, leaving chains unpaired.

Points on this clonotype: Antigen unknown.

Study observations and caveats: There was a bias toward anti-spike CD8 responses in VDJdb matching, which missed private and CD4 specificities.

Individual cDNA molecules each received unique molecular identifiers attached to them. TCRdb recomputed calls from the 5' RACE reads with MiXCR, one row per CDR3 protein. The data contain over 50,000 distinct CDR3 sequences, under 8.5% of them seen just once; the ten biggest clones take up 4% to 5.5%. Germline V gene sequence: CDR1 SGHRS, CDR2 YFSETQ. Trimming cost V 4 bases and J 5 bases; bases outside gene matches: 9. This CDR3 has 15 amino acids. Sequences were obtained from whole blood. The receptor was isolated from an adult who was a healthcare worker with PCR-confirmed SARS-CoV-2 infection or an uninfected control (not recorded which). The chain links TRBV5-1 to TRBJ2-5; 9 bases align to TRBD2. The CDR3 loop is CASSAGLANGETQYF. CDR3 nucleotides: TGCGCCAGCAGCGCAGGACTAGCGAACGGGGAGACCCAGTACTTC.